A selection of T cell receptor beta chains follows, all from one sample in a study of monozygotic twins with inflammatory bowel disease. Reprocessing the 5' RACE reads, TCRdb reports a single entry for every CDR3 protein and omits DNA. This listing includes approximately 400,000 distinct CDR3 sequences. Material: blood. The source of these receptors is a human donor with ulcerative colitis or Crohn's disease, or a healthy co-twin of an affected twin (not recorded which). Both conserved end residues are part of each CDR3.

j_gene: TRBJ2-3
v_gene: TRBV5-1
CDR3aa: CASSLESGFTDTQYF

j_gene: TRBJ2-2
v_gene: TRBV24-1
CDR3aa: CATSDPSGTNTGELFF

j_gene: TRBJ1-4
v_gene: TRBV12-3/TRBV12-4
CDR3aa: CASSLSEKLFF

j_gene: TRBJ1-3
v_gene: TRBV6-2/TRBV6-3
CDR3aa: CASSGRFSGNTIYF

j_gene: TRBJ1-1
v_gene: TRBV9
CDR3aa: CASSVSQVPKNTEAFF

j_gene: TRBJ2-5
v_gene: TRBV18
CDR3aa: CASSPGTAGTQYF

j_gene: TRBJ2-3
v_gene: TRBV2
CDR3aa: CASSVGGTSTDTQYF

j_gene: TRBJ1-1
v_gene: TRBV7-9
CDR3aa: CASSLDAPRVSAFF

j_gene: TRBJ2-7
v_gene: TRBV5-1
CDR3aa: CASSLVGDEQYF

j_gene: TRBJ2-7
v_gene: TRBV5-1
CDR3aa: CASSLGRGTDEQYF